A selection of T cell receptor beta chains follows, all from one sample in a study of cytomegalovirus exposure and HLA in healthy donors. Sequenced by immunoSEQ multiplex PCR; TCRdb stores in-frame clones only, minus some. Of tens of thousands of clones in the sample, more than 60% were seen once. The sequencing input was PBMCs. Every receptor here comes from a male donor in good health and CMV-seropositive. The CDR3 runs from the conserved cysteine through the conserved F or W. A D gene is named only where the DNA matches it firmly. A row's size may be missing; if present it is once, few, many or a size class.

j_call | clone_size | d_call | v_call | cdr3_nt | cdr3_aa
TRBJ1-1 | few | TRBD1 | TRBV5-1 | TGCGCCAGCAGCCCGGGGGGACAGGGGGCGGTTAACACTGAAGCTTTCTTT | CASSPGGQGAVNTEAFF
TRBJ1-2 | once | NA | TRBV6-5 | TGTGCCAGCAGTTACTCGAAACAGGGAGGGGATGGCTACACCTTC | CASSYSKQGGDGYTF
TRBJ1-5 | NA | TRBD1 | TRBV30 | TGTGCCTGGAGTTCCGCCGGGACAGGGGGCGGTCAGCCCCAGCATTTT | CAWSSAGTGGGQPQHF
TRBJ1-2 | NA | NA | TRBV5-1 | TGCGCCAGCAGCTTGGCCTGGGGGGGAAGCTATGGCTACACCTTC | CASSLAWGGSYGYTF
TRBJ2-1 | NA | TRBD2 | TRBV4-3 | TGCGCCAGCAGCCAAGAAAGAGCGGGGGGCTTTATATGGAATGAGCAGTTCTTC | CASSQERAGGFIWNEQFF
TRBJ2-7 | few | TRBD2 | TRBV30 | TGTGCCTGGAGTCGACTAGCGGGACACTACGAGCAGTACTTC | CAWSRLAGHYEQYF
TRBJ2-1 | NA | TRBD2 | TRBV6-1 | TGTGCCAGCAGTGAGGCCGGGAGGGCCGGTAATGAGCAGTTCTTC | CASSEAGRAGNEQFF
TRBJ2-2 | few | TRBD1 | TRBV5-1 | TGCGCCAGCAGCGTGACAGGGGGCTCGGGCACCGGGGAGCTGTTTTTT | CASSVTGGSGTGELFF
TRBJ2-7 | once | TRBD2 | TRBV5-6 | TGTGCCAGCAACGCGGGGGGGCAAGGAGTCGAGCAGTACTTC | CASNAGGQGVEQYF
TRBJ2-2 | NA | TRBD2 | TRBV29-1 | TGCAGCGTTGGCGCCCTAGCGGACACCGGGGAGCTGTTTTTT | CSVGALADTGELFF
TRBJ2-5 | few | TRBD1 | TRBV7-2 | TGTGCCAGCAGCTTAGTGACAGGGGGTCGCGCGGAGACCCAGTACTTC | CASSLVTGGRAETQYF
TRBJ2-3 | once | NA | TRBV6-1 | TGTGCCAGCAGTGAAGGTAGTGCGGCAGATACGCAGTATTTT | CASSEGSAADTQYF
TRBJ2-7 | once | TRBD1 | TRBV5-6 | TGTGCCAGCAGCAGGGGACAGGGGGAGGGGGAGCAGTACTTC | CASSRGQGEGEQYF
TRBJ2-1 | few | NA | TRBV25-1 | TGTGCCAGCAGTGTACCAGGGTTGGTGAATGAGCAGTTCTTC | CASSVPGLVNEQFF
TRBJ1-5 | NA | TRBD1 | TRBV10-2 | TGCGCCAGCAGGGACAGGGCCGTGGGGCAGCCCCAGCATTTT | CASRDRAVGQPQHF
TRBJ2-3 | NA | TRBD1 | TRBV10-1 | TGCGCCAGCAGTGTACAGGGGCGGAAAGATACGCAGTATTTT | CASSVQGRKDTQYF
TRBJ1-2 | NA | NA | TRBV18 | TGTGCCAGCTCACCTGGCCGATTATCAGGGGCCGCTAACTATGGCTACACCTTC | CASSPGRLSGAANYGYTF
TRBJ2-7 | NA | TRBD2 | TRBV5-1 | TGCGCCAGCAGCCCGGACAGGGGTGTGACTAGCGGGAGTAGGAGGAAATCCTACGAGCAGTACTTC | CASSPDRGVTSGSRRKSYEQYF
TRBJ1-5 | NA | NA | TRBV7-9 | TGTGCCAGCAGCCTACAGGGCAAGCCCCAGCATTTT | CASSLQGKPQHF
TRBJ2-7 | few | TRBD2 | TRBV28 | TGTGCCAGCAGTGCCGGACTGGTGGGGGGGGAGCAGTACTTC | CASSAGLVGGEQYF
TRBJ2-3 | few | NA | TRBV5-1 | TGCGCCAGCCACTTCGGCGGGGTCACCACAGATACGCAGTATTTT | CASHFGGVTTDTQYF
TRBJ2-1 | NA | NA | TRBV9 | TGTGCCAGCAGCGTACGACCGACGGGGAACAATGAGCAGTTCTTC | CASSVRPTGNNEQFF
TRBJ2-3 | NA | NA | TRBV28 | TGTGCCAGCAGCTCGCAGGGGGCGGGGGCAGATACGCAGTATTTT | CASSSQGAGADTQYF
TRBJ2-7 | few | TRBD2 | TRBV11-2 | TGTGCCAGCAGCTTAGTCGCTAGCGGGAGGAAAAGCTCCTACGAGCAGTACTTC | CASSLVASGRKSSYEQYF
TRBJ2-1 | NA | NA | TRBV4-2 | TGTGCCAGCAGTCAAGGTGGAGGGGAGACACCCTACAATGAGCAGTTCTTC | CASSQGGGETPYNEQFF
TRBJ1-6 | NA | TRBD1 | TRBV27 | TGTGCCAGCAGCCTCGCAGGGGGGAACTCACCCCTCCACTTT | CASSLAGGNSPLHF
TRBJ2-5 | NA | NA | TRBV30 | TGTGCCTGGAGTACGAGGGCAGGTTCCGGAGAGACCCAGTACTTC | CAWSTRAGSGETQYF
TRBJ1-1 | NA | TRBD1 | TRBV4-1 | TGCGCCAGCAGCCACCGACAGGGGGCGAACACTGAAGCTTTCTTT | CASSHRQGANTEAFF
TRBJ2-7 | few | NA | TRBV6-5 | TGTGCCAGCAGTTACACTCCCGGGATCTCCTACGAGCAGTACTTC | CASSYTPGISYEQYF
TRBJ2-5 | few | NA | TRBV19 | TGTGCCAGTCAGGGGTGGGGGCGAGAGACCCAGTACTTC | CASQGWGRETQYF
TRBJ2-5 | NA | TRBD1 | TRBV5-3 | TGTGCCAGAAGCTATCACCCCGCCGGGACAGGGATAGATGAGACCCAGTACTTC | CARSYHPAGTGIDETQYF
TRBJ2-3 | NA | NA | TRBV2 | TGTGCCAGCAATAAGGTGGACACCTCCACAGATACGCAGTATTTT | CASNKVDTSTDTQYF
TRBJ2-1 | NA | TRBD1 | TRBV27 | TGTGCCAGCAGTTTAAGGGACAGGTACAATGAGCAGTTCTTC | CASSLRDRYNEQFF
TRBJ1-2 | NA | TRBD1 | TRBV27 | TGTGCCAGCAGTTCCACAGGGGGTATGGGCTACACCTTC | CASSSTGGMGYTF
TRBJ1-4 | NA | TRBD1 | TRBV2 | TGTGCCAGCAGTGGCAGGGGGCTTAGTGAAAAACTGTTTTTT | CASSGRGLSEKLFF
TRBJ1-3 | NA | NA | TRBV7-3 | TGTGCCAGCAGCTCAAACTCTGGAAACACCATATATTTT | CASSSNSGNTIYF
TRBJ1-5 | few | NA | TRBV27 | TGTGCCAGCAGTCCGCACAGTGTTAGCAATCAGCCCCAGCATTTT | CASSPHSVSNQPQHF
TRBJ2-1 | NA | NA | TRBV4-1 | TGCGCCAGCAGCCAATTTGACAGGTTATACAATGAGCAGTTCTTC | CASSQFDRLYNEQFF
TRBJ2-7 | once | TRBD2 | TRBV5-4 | TGTGCCAGCAGCTTGGGGGGCGGGAGCTACGAGCAGTACTTC | CASSLGGGSYEQYF
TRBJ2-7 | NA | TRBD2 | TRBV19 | TGTGCCAGTAGTATAGATCTGGAAACTAGCGGGACTTCCTACGAGCAGTACTTC | CASSIDLETSGTSYEQYF
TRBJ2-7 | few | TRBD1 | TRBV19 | TGTGCCAGTAGTAGGAGCCTCGGGACAGGGGGTGGCGAGCAGTACTTC | CASSRSLGTGGGEQYF
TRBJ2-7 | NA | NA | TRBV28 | TGTGCCAGCAGTCTAGGGGCAGTTTTCTACGAGCAGTACTTC | CASSLGAVFYEQYF
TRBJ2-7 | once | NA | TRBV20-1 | TGCAGTGCTAGGATGGCTGGCGAGCAGTACTTC | CSARMAGEQYF
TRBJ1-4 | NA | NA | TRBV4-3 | TGCGCCAGCAGCCCATTTGCTTCCCCCGGGGCTAATGAAAAACTGTTTTTT | CASSPFASPGANEKLFF
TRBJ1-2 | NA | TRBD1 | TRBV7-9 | TGTTCCAGCAGCCTCCCGACAGGGGCTAACTATGGCTACACCTTC | CSSSLPTGANYGYTF
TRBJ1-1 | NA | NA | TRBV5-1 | TGCGCCAGCAGCTTAGGGGCAGCGAACACTGAAGCTTTCTTT | CASSLGAANTEAFF
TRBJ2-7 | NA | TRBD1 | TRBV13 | TGTGCCAGCAGCGAGGGACAGCGATTTACCTACGAGCAGTACTTC | CASSEGQRFTYEQYF
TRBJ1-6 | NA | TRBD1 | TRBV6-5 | TGTGCCAGCAGTTACTCTCACAGGGGAGTAAGATCACCCCTCCACTTT | CASSYSHRGVRSPLHF
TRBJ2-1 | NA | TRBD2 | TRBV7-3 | TGTGCCAGCAGCTTGCGCCTAGCGGGTTACAATGAGCAGTTCTTC | CASSLRLAGYNEQFF
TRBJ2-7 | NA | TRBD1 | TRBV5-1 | TGCGCCAGCAGGAGGACAGGGGGTTCCTACGAGCAGTACTTC | CASRRTGGSYEQYF
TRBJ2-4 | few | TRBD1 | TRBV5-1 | TGCGCCAGCAGCTTGGTAGAGACAGGGAACATTCAGTACTTC | CASSLVETGNIQYF
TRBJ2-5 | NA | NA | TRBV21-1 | TGTGCCAGCAGCAAAGTCGGGCGGGTGACATACCAAGAGACCCAGTACTTC | CASSKVGRVTYQETQYF
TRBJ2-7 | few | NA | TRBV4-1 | TGCGCCAGCAGCCAAGTTTGGCAGGGTTTCCACGAGCAGTACTTC | CASSQVWQGFHEQYF
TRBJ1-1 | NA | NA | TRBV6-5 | TGTGCCAGCAGGCTATCCCCGGGGGGCACTGAAGCTTTCTTT | CASRLSPGGTEAFF
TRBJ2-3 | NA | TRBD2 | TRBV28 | TGTGCCAGCAGTTTAATGGCGGGGGGGCCCACAGATACGCAGTATTTT | CASSLMAGGPTDTQYF
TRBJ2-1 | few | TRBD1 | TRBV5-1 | TGCGCCAGCAGCTCATATGACAGGGCCAATGAGCAGTTCTTC | CASSSYDRANEQFF
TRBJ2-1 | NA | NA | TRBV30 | TGTGCCTGGACCCTCTCAGCGGGCGTTATCAATGAGCAGTTCTTC | CAWTLSAGVINEQFF
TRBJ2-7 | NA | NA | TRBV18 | TGTGCCAGCTCACCGGGAGGAGGGGCACGGGGCGAGCAGTACTTC | CASSPGGGARGEQYF
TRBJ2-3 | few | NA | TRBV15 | TGTGCCACCAGCAGAGCTACAGGGAGCGGCACAGATACGCAGTATTTT | CATSRATGSGTDTQYF
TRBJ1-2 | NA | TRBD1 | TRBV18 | TGTGCCAGCTCACCACCCGCGGGCAGGGGGCATCGCTATGGCTACACCTTC | CASSPPAGRGHRYGYTF